Listed below are T cell receptor beta chains from one sample, sequenced in a study of CD8 T cells in Susac syndrome. TCRdb reprocessed the immunoSEQ multiplex PCR reads with MiXCR, giving one entry per CDR3 protein. The table includes about 82,000 distinct CDR3 sequences, 95% to 96% detected once. Sequencing used CD8+ T cells from PBMCs. The receptors stem from a human donor with Susac syndrome. Each CDR3 is given with its conserved first and last residue.

TRBJ2-2	TRBV29-1	CSVGVDRGNGELFF
TRBJ2-3	TRBV5-1	CASSLAEFTDTQYF
TRBJ1-1	TRBV5-6	CASSFDSEAFF
TRBJ2-1	TRBV4-3	CASSQAYRSSYNEQFF
TRBJ1-2	TRBV20-1	CSATTMGRDSNYGYTF
TRBJ1-1	TRBV12-3/TRBV12-4	CASSPGTTWETEAFF
TRBJ2-5	TRBV11-3	CASTGRTSQETQYF
TRBJ2-5	TRBV2	CASSGTGSWETQYF
TRBJ1-1	TRBV7-9	CASRGTEAFF
TRBJ2-7	TRBV19	CASSIGDSYEQYF
TRBJ2-4	TRBV6-1	CASSSAILAKNIQYF
TRBJ2-7	TRBV5-1	CASSPDASSYEQYF
TRBJ2-1	TRBV7-9	CASSFGDNEQFF
TRBJ1-5	TRBV5-1	CASSSDGTGGPQHF
TRBJ2-5	TRBV7-9	CASSTPGRETQYF
TRBJ2-5	TRBV19	CASTKEETQYF
TRBJ2-1	TRBV7-2	CASSPGTGITNEQFF
TRBJ1-2	TRBV6-5	CASSYSPEYGYTF
TRBJ1-2	TRBV27	CASSLAGTGYGYTF
TRBJ2-5	TRBV30	CAWSSMAASRTQYF
TRBJ2-4	TRBV6-6	CASRLALAKNIQYF
TRBJ1-2	TRBV23-1	CASSQFPRGTNYGYTF
TRBJ1-1	TRBV11-2	CASSLVNGNTEAFF
TRBJ2-7	TRBV27	CASSLGPGNEQYF
TRBJ2-1	TRBV20-1	CSATGEASSSYNEQFF
TRBJ1-3	TRBV10-3	CAISAPPGNTIYF
TRBJ2-2	TRBV9	CASSVEGGDNTGELFF
TRBJ2-5	TRBV20-1	CSARGPTETQYF
TRBJ2-7	TRBV5-6	CASSLAQGAPYEQYF
TRBJ1-2	TRBV20-1	CSARDLSALNYGYTF
TRBJ2-5	TRBV20-1	CSSRARGASVETQYF
TRBJ2-5	TRBV2	CASSALRGGQETQYF
TRBJ2-2	TRBV4-1	CASSQPSGELFF
TRBJ2-1	TRBV30	CAWSGGGPKSYNEQFF
TRBJ2-3	TRBV9	CASSVAFPTGTDTQYF
TRBJ2-4	TRBV6-5	CASRSDNWYF
TRBJ2-1	TRBV15	CATSLPSGGINNEQFF
TRBJ1-5	TRBV5-1	CASSLGPHLSNQPQHF
TRBJ2-7	TRBV5-1	CASSYGAAGAYEQYF
TRBJ2-3	TRBV29-1	CSVPGSVTISTDTQYF
TRBJ2-5	TRBV7-8	CASSLEPRGPIQETQYF
TRBJ2-5	TRBV7-9	CASSWTEETQYF
TRBJ2-5	TRBV28	CASRLAEETQYF
TRBJ2-1	TRBV19	CASAASGGSYNEQFF
TRBJ2-1	TRBV30	CAWSALAGGYSSYNEQFF
TRBJ2-5	TRBV7-9	CASSFWTGKRQETQYF
TRBJ2-7	TRBV6-5	CASSFDSGPYEQYF
TRBJ1-6	TRBV25-1	CASSVGVSYNSPLHF
TRBJ1-6	TRBV4-3	CASSQDRQGSSYNSPLHF
TRBJ1-2	TRBV4-1	CASSLDRYGYTF
TRBJ2-1	TRBV14	CASSQDPGDSYNEQFF
TRBJ2-7	TRBV6-2/TRBV6-3	CASRESGRLAGAYEQYF
TRBJ1-4	TRBV3-1	CASSQATVTNEKLFF
NA	TRBV20-1	CSAIQGPDTQHF
TRBJ1-4	TRBV20-1	CSATGTVVGKLFF
TRBJ1-2	TRBV4-2	CASSPDPGTLYYGYTF
TRBJ1-1	TRBV20-1	CSARVMSGGENTEAFF
TRBJ2-7	TRBV9	CASSVALGNEQYF
TRBJ2-5	TRBV7-9	CASSLDSSAGETQYF